The rows below give T cell receptor beta chains drawn from one sample of a study of OX40 agonist ivuxolimab in advanced cancers. The data were produced by immunoSEQ multiplex PCR, yet TCRdb's version contains in-frame clones alone and is incomplete. Of 78,000 or so clones detected, about nine tenths appear once; the ten largest clones hold under 0.9%. The source was CD4+ or CD8+ T cells sorted from blood, collected in a trial of the OX40 agonist ivuxolimab. Source of these receptors: an adult with an advanced solid tumor such as melanoma, head and neck, liver or kidney cancer. The CDR3 runs from the conserved cysteine through the conserved F or W. The D gene is left open where the match is weak. Clone size is stated in some rows and not others, as once, few, many or a class when expanded.

D	size	J	V	CDR3	DNA
TRBD2	-	TRBJ2-5	TRBV5-1	CASSELAGATETQYF	TGCGCCAGCAGCGAGTTAGCGGGGGCCACGGAGACCCAGTACTTC
-	-	TRBJ1-5	TRBV9	CALAGGSNQPQHF	TGTGCCCTGGCCGGCGGTAGCAATCAGCCCCAGCATTTT
TRBD2	-	TRBJ2-1	TRBV7-2	CASSRKGTSEVEQFF	TGTGCCAGCAGTCGTAAGGGGACTAGCGAGGTTGAGCAGTTCTTC
TRBD1	-	TRBJ2-7	TRBV30	CAWTMGQTYEQYF	TGTGCCTGGACTATGGGACAGACTTACGAGCAGTACTTC
-	-	TRBJ1-2	TRBV2	CASSETVNYGYTF	TGTGCCAGCAGTGAAACAGTCAACTATGGCTACACCTTC
-	-	TRBJ1-4	TRBV7-9	CASSLDRANEKLFF	TGTGCCAGCAGCTTGGACAGAGCTAATGAAAAACTGTTTTTT
-	-	TRBJ2-2	TRBV6-4	CASSDSAKPNTGELFF	TGTGCCAGCAGTGACTCAGCGAAGCCGAACACCGGGGAGCTGTTTTTT
-	once	TRBJ2-6	TRBV27	CASSSLASISGANVLTF	TGTGCCAGCAGTTCTCTTGCTTCAATCTCTGGGGCCAACGTCCTGACTTTC
-	-	TRBJ1-1	TRBV4-1	CASSQGRGQGTEAFF	TGCGCCAGCAGCCAAGGACGGGGGCAGGGGACTGAAGCTTTCTTT
TRBD1	-	TRBJ1-2	TRBV30	CASAGQVDGYTF	TGTGCCTCGGCCGGACAGGTGGATGGCTACACCTTC
-	-	TRBJ1-4	TRBV5-1	CASSKTGVPNEKLFF	TGCGCCAGCAGTAAGACGGGGGTCCCTAATGAAAAACTGTTTTTT
TRBD2	-	TRBJ2-3	TRBV6-6	CASSYRAGSSTDTQYF	TGTGCCAGCAGTTACCGAGCGGGATCGAGCACAGATACGCAGTATTTT
TRBD1	-	TRBJ1-4	TRBV18	CASSPRKGGVNEKLFF	TGTGCCAGCTCACCAAGGAAAGGGGGCGTTAATGAAAAACTGTTTTTT